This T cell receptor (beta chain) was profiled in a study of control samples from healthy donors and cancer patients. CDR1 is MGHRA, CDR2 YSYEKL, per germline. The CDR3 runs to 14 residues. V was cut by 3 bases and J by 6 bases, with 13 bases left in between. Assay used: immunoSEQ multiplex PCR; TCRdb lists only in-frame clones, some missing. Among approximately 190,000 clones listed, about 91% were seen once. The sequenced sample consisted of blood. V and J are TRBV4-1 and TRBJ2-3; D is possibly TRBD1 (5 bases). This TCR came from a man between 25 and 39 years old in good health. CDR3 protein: CASSQHDRVDTQYF. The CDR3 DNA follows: TGCGCCAGCAGCCAGCACGACAGAGTTGATACGCAGTATTTT.